Described below is a single T cell receptor beta chain sequence and its context. Its antigen is still unknown. Per the germline V gene, CDR1 is GTSNPN and CDR2 is SVGIG (reference sequence). Trimming left V 4 bases short and J 6 bases short, with 16 bases between. This CDR3 has 14 amino acids. Vbeta (60) and Jbeta (13) primers were used in the PCR. Authors' processing steps: In a later analysis, the count reached 80 million or so unique TCR beta chains, with 9 million to 11 million shared. Here immunoSEQ multiplex PCR was the method, and the copy in TCRdb shows in-frame clones only, minus some. From that table come the V and J calls and clone size; the DNA was used to work out D and trimming. The sample consists of under 150,000 clones, about 69% of them appearing once. This specimen comes from a study of cytomegalovirus exposure and HLA in healthy donors. The overall study: Earlier, 95 million to 130 million unique TCR beta sequences were recovered from 170 million or so T cells by an analysis.

General study points: Cytomegalovirus association was listed for around 170 TCR beta chains. In all likelihood, a cluster of highly shared sequence variants was a sequencing artifact.

This chain connects TRBV30 to TRBJ1-3; D remains unclear. The sequenced sample was PBMCs. This clonotype originated in a man aged 25-45 years in good health and CMV-seronegative. This chain's CDR3 is CAWTNDGGVNTIYF. The CDR3 coding sequence is TGTGCCTGGACGAATGACGGAGGTGTAAACACCATATATTTT.